This TCR beta chain emerged from a study of T cell responses to AZD1222 COVID-19 vaccine. Findings and caveats of the study: Breadth and depth of Spike-specific TCRs rose after two AZD1222 doses. Baseline serostatus was positive in only six AZD1222 recipients. Females made up more of the donors, who were largely white British, and clonal diversity may have come out too low. Repertoires were obtained solely post-peak T cell response.

CDR3 length equals 14 residues. From germline, CDR1 is SEHNR and CDR2 FQNEAQ (reference sequence). V lost 3 bases, J lost 5 bases, and 4 bases stayed unmatched. Produced via immunoSEQ multiplex PCR; TCRdb's table is partial and in-frame only. Of about 120,000 clones in the sample, about 92% were seen once. Remarks on this clone: Its antigen is currently unknown.

Here the sequenced sample was peripheral blood, taken on day 0 of AZD1222 vaccination. The chain uses TRBV7-9 and TRBJ2-1; 7 bases line up with TRBD1. This clonotype originated in an adult in good health. CDR3 region: CASSLTGKDNEQFF. Written as DNA, the CDR3 is TGTGCCAGCAGCTTGACAGGGAAGGACAATGAGCAGTTCTTC.